Listed below are T cell receptor beta chains from one sample, sequenced in a study of shared clonotypes between healthy human individuals. The data were produced by immunoSEQ multiplex PCR, yet TCRdb's version contains in-frame clones alone and is incomplete. The sample includes more than 2 million clones, 93% of them seen just once. The sequencing input was naive CD8+ T cells from PBMCs. These receptors all stem from a man aged 18 to 29 in good health. Some clones in this sample may be carry-over from other donors' samples. The conserved cysteine and the conserved F or W are not part of the CDR3 here. Fields, in order: V gene, J gene, CDR3 protein.

TRBV9	TRBJ1-1	ASSVGRDRGSPEAF
TRBV7-6	TRBJ2-3	ASRQTSGSTDTQY
TRBV4-2	TRBJ2-2	ASSQVSWEVNTGELF
TRBV27	TRBJ2-7	ASSLQIDSYEQY
TRBV7-8	TRBJ2-2	ASSLVPESGELF
TRBV14	TRBJ2-7	ASSQRGNPYEQY
TRBV27	TRBJ2-1	ASSLERSGNEQF
TRBV27	TRBJ2-7	ASSLIAGYEQY
TRBV7-9	TRBJ1-1	ASSLHPGRSMNTEAF
TRBV7-9	TRBJ2-7	ASSHGGGQSSYEQY
TRBV7-9	TRBJ2-7	ASSLGERWEQY
TRBV9	TRBJ1-2	ASSLGTASYGYT
TRBV2	TRBJ2-3	ASIDEGDTQY
TRBV6-6	TRBJ2-1	ASSPTRTGINEQF
TRBV7-9	TRBJ2-7	ASSTWDSSYEQY
TRBV9	TRBJ1-2	ASSGARGRGNYGYT
TRBV5-5	TRBJ2-7	ASSHTDRGYEQY
TRBV6-5	TRBJ1-2	ASSPPGPALYGYT
TRBV18	TRBJ1-1	ASSPQEVSMNTEAF
TRBV5-4	TRBJ2-1	ASSEGLAQLYNEQF
TRBV11-2	TRBJ1-1	ASSLGSKTEAF
TRBV10-2	TRBJ2-7	ASTISGRAEEQY
TRBV9	TRBJ2-1	ASSPSPGEQF
TRBV19	TRBJ1-1	ASSITPGLNTEAF
TRBV15	TRBJ2-3	ATSGGGFVADTQY
TRBV6-5	TRBJ1-2	ASSLRGAAYGYT
TRBV4-3	TRBJ2-5	ASSHMWGGERETQY
TRBV7-3	TRBJ2-1	ASSPRTSGAYNEQF
TRBV7-3	TRBJ2-7	ASTLSTGQTYEQY
TRBV5-1	TRBJ2-2	ASSFSGQNTGELF
TRBV12-1	TRBJ2-7	ASNTRDMVDEQY
TRBV11-2	TRBJ2-2	ASSLVGGAVPGELF
TRBV27	TRBJ1-4	ASSSRAGTNEKLF
TRBV11-3	TRBJ2-1	ASSFTGASGRKMGLF
TRBV27	TRBJ2-4	ASSPGQGDLAKNIQY
TRBV7-6	TRBJ2-3	ASSLGGYIESTDTQY
TRBV28	TRBJ1-1	ASSLRQGYGEAF
TRBV11-2	TRBJ2-3	ASSSGKTSGSSPDTQY
TRBV7-9	TRBJ2-1	ASTGQKGGNEQF
TRBV29-1	TRBJ1-4	SVESGYNEKLF